Included here is one T cell receptor (beta chain) sequence, with context. This clonotype was found a few times. The antigen it recognizes is unknown. Per-nucleotide qualities are absent, and no much larger clonotype sits a single base away. The data belong to a study of blood T cells in healthy people across ages (dated by TCRdb to between 2014 and 2017). Looking at the study overall: Template switching captured roughly one uniquely barcoded TCR beta cDNA molecule per two T cells in model experiments. To track age-related changes in TCR beta repertoire diversity, the study relied on deep sequencing normalized with unique cDNA molecular identifiers. The donors were split into four age groups: young (average 16 years), middle-aged (around 40), aged (about 56) and long-lived (roughly 80). For two donors (one aged 18 to 29 and one aged 80 or older), the study analyzed two additional independent replicas of 1 million unique cDNA reads from the same blood draw. To avoid experimental bias, donors of different ages were spread randomly across the sequencing lanes.

Systemically healthy Caucasian individuals from Russia, 39 in total and aged roughly 6 to 95 years, were included as donors. Each donor gave about 10 milliliters of peripheral blood, drawn into EDTA-treated Vacutainer tubes. Ficoll-Paque density-gradient centrifugation was used to isolate PBMCs, with at least 7 million per sample. Trizol reagent was used to extract total RNA from the PBMCs, yielding at least 6 micrograms per sample. For every donor, an aliquot of PBMCs went through flow cytometry to measure the percentages of naive CD45RAhigh/CD27high T cells. The study at large found these results: Estimates of total diversity based on one million sequenced T cells were considered lower bounds and underestimates. Conclusive comparison of naive and antigen-experienced compartments was prevented by the profiling of bulk unsorted PBMCs. As age increased, observed TCR beta diversity per million T cells dropped in a roughly linear way, and a significant reduction was already evident by age around 41. The CMV infection status of donors was not known, potentially confounding age-related changes in expanded clonotypes. Compared with the aged group, more naive CD4+ T cells, fewer expanded clones and increased TCR diversity were shown by the long-lived group, suggesting age selection. A strong correlation was found between observed TCR beta diversity and the percentage of naive T cells measured by flow cytometry.

The method was 5' RACE. The listed sequencing device is Illumina HiSeq 2500. A second PCR of about 6 to 11 cycles was performed with a sample-barcoded 5' primer and a J-beta primer mix. A template-switch 5' adaptor carrying 12 random nucleotides introduced a unique molecular identifier onto each TCR beta cDNA molecule. Each sample yielded at least 3 million CDR3-containing paired-end reads. All of the RNA was converted into first-strand cDNA using the Mint cDNA synthesis kit, with a TRBC-specific oligonucleotide serving as the primer. Following uracil-DNA glycosylase treatment, a first 18-cycle PCR with universal primers M1SS and BC2_uni_R was performed on all cDNA. Turning to the authors' computational methods: For normalization, 1 million high-quality reads were randomly selected from each sample, with every read carrying a distinct molecular identifier. Instead of being binned into consensus sequences, reads that shared molecular identifiers were thrown out. CDR3 identification, clonotype clustering and error correction used MiTCR with a Q25 quality threshold and the strictest error-elimination algorithm. A nonparametric unseen species model using Euler transformation provided a lower-bound estimate of total TCR beta diversity. The public reads were run again by TCRdb, first through fastp at Q25 and then through MiXCR, and only productive beta chains were kept. Each CDR3 protein gets just one entry, which takes the most common genes and DNA from the rows behind it. The V and J calls come from TCRdb's annotation, not from the publication. This sample has roughly 500,000 distinct CDR3 sequences in its table, and approximately 30% of those were observed once. Of the sample, less than 20% falls within the top ten clones.

From the cysteine through the phenylalanine, the CDR3 covers 16 amino acids. The DNA shown is the 48-base CDR3, in frame from base 1. From a lookup of the germline V gene, CDR1 and CDR2 are LGHNA and YSLEER. V lost 6 bases and J lost 6 bases, and the count of bases not matched to a germline gene is 13. The TCR originated in an older woman in good health. The sequence is built from TRBV4-3 and TRBJ2-5; TRBD1 agrees with 10 junctional bases. Input material: blood. The sequenced DNA is TGCGCCAGCAGTCCTGAGCCGGGACAGGGGCGGCAGACCCAGTACTTC. Its translation reads: CASSPEPGQGRQTQYF.